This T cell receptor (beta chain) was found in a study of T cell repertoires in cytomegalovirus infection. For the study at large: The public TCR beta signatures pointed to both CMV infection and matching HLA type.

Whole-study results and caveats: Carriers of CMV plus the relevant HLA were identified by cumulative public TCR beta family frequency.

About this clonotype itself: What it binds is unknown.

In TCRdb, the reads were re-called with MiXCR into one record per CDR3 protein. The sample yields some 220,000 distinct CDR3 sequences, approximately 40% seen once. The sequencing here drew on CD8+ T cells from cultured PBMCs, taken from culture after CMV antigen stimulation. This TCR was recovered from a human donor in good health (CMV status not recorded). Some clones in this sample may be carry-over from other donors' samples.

The CDR3 loop is CASSKEGPYNEQFF. The CDR3 nucleotides read TGTGCCAGCAGTAAAGAAGGCCCGTACAATGAGCAGTTCTTC. The chain has TRBV27 and TRBJ2-1; D is ambiguous. The CDR3 is 14 amino acids. Trimming took 5 bases from V and 4 from J, leaving 12 bases between them. CDR1 is MNHEY and CDR2 is SMNVEV in the germline V gene (reference sequence).